This T cell receptor (beta chain) came from a study of Ad26.COV2.S vaccination and SARS-CoV-2 variants. Whole-study findings and limits: Reportedly, after vaccination the spike-specific CD8+ and CD4+ T cell responses displayed substantial breadth. Placebo and vaccine recipients had non-spike TCR breadth that was similar.

Per germline, CDR1 MNHEY and CDR2 SVGEGT. Trimming removed 4 bases at V and 0 bases at J, with 13 bases between. The CDR3 is made up of 16 amino acids. A note on this clone: Its target is unknown.

TCRdb's copy holds only in-frame clones and misses some; the assay was immunoSEQ multiplex PCR. The repertoire holds roughly 400,000 clones, with about nine tenths as singletons. The treatment was: some 19 received Ad26.COV2.S at low or high dose, single or two shots; about 5 received placebo; per-sample allocation not given. Vaccine and placebo recipients were sampled on day 63 after the first injection. The administered vaccine (an Ad26 vector) expressed Wuhan-strain SARS-CoV-2 spike. The chain combines TRBV6-2 or TRBV6-3 with TRBJ1-5, with TRBD1 as a possible D gene (5 bases). This clonotype was sampled from a person aged 18-60 years who received the Ad26.COV2.S COVID-19 vaccine or a placebo. The material was peripheral blood, obtained in a trial of Ad26.COV2.S vaccine versus placebo. DNA of the CDR3: TGTGCCAGCAGTTCAGGGATGCCATTTAGCAATCAGCCCCAGCATTTT. Its translation: CASSSGMPFSNQPQHF.